The next 30 T cell receptor beta chains were all read from a single sample in a study of cytomegalovirus exposure and HLA in healthy donors. Use of 60 Vbeta and 13 Jbeta primers characterized the PCR. Sequenced by immunoSEQ multiplex PCR; TCRdb stores in-frame clones only, minus some. This sample's clone table lists fewer than 150,000 clones. Sequences were obtained from PBMCs. The receptors stem from a man in his late teens or twenties in good health and CMV-seronegative.

This chain connects TRBV5-6 to TRBJ2-3; 8 nucleotides align to TRBD1. V shed 4 bases and J 5 bases; nucleotides not matched to a gene: 3. The CDR3 contains 13 residues. Germline CDR1 reads SGHDT; CDR2 reads YYEEEE. This CDR3 is CASSDDRGDTQYF. CDR3 in DNA: TGTGCCAGCAGCGACGACAGGGGAGATACGCAGTATTTT.

V usage is TRBV9 and J usage is TRBJ1-1; 7 positions match TRBD1. CDR3 length equals 14 residues. Germline V gene lookup returns CDR1 SGDLS and CDR2 YYNGEE. J was trimmed by 4 bases and V by 3 bases; bases with no gene match: 6. The CDR3 bases are TGTGCCAGCAGCGGACAGGGCAGAGGCACTGAAGCTTTCTTT. Protein product: CASSGQGRGTEAFF.

This chain joins TRBV7-9 and TRBJ1-1; TRBD1 agrees at 9 bases. Trimming cost V 3 bases and J 5 bases; bases outside gene matches: 7. The germline CDR1 and CDR2 sequences are SEHNR and FQNEAQ (reference sequence). The CDR3 runs to 15 residues. CDR3 amino acids: CASSFWTGARTEAFF. Here the CDR3 DNA reads TGTGCCAGCAGCTTTTGGACAGGGGCAAGGACTGAAGCTTTCTTT.

The chain joins TRBV5-1 to TRBJ2-7, with D possibly being TRBD2 (6 bases). CDR3 length equals 16 residues. CDR1 is SGHRS, CDR2 YFSETQ, per germline. V shed 4 bases and J shed 2 bases, with 19 bases lying between them. The CDR3 DNA reads TGCGCCAGCAGCCCGGGGTCGACTAGGGGAGCCTACGAGCAGTACTTC. This gives the protein CASSPGSTRGAYEQYF.

The gene calls are TRBV25-1 and TRBJ2-7; D might be TRBD2 (6 bases). Trimming removed 8 bases at V and 2 bases at J, with 16 bases between. The CDR3 extends over 14 amino acids. The germline CDR1 and CDR2 sequences are MGHDK and SYGVNS. The CDR3 sequence is CASGEARFPYEQYF. CDR3 nucleotides: TGTGCCAGCGGGGAGGCCAGGTTTCCCTACGAGCAGTACTTC.

This chain links TRBV30 with TRBJ2-7; a weak D match, TRBD1 (5 bases). The CDR3 totals 14 residues. V gave up 0 bases and J gave up 1 base, with 10 bases separating them. In germline, CDR1 is GTSNPN, CDR2 SVGIG (reference sequence). The CDR3 region is CAWSVTGNSYEQYF. The CDR3, as DNA: TGTGCCTGGAGTGTAACAGGAAATTCCTACGAGCAGTACTTC.

The rearrangement joins TRBV4-1 to TRBJ1-1; 8 bases are a match to TRBD1. CDR1 is MGHRA and CDR2 is YSYEKL in the germline V gene. V was pared by 3 bases and J by 8 bases, with 5 bases of the junction left unmatched. The length of the CDR3 is 13 residues. This CDR3 reads CASSQDRALEAFF. The CDR3 DNA is TGCGCCAGCAGCCAGGACAGGGCCTTGGAAGCTTTCTTT.

This chain joins TRBV9 and TRBJ2-2; no firm D call. Germline V lookup: CDR1 SGDLS, CDR2 YYNGEE. The V gene lost 4 bases and the J gene lost 7 bases, with 5 bases spanning the gap. The CDR3 has 11 residues. The CDR3 sequence is CASSMSGELFF. For the CDR3, the DNA is TGTGCCAGCAGCATGAGCGGGGAGCTGTTTTTT. Looking up the rest from reference TRBV9 and TRBJ2-2 gives the full variable domain: DSGVTQTPKHLITATGQRVTLRCSPRSGDLSVYWYQQSLDQGLQFLIQYYNGEERAKGNILERFSAQQFPDLHSELNLSSLELGDSALYFCASSMSGELFFGEGSRLTVL.

The chain joins TRBV11-3 to TRBJ2-3, with a tentative D call TRBD2 (5 bases). V was cut by 1 base and J by 11 bases, with 13 bases left in between. Germline V gives CDR1 SGHNT, CDR2 YENEEA. The CDR3 is 13 amino acids. The CDR3 DNA follows: TGTGCCAGCAGCTTAGGGGCGGGCGAAGGGCAGTATTTT. Translation gives CASSLGAGEGQYF.

The gene calls are TRBV18 and TRBJ1-6; no clear D gene. Germline V gene lookup returns CDR1 KGHSH and CDR2 LQKENI. Trimming removed 3 bases at V and 0 bases at J, with 9 bases between. The CDR3 has 16 amino acids. For the CDR3, the DNA is TGTGCCAGCTCACCCCTCCCTAGCTCCTATAATTCACCCCTCCACTTT. Translated: CASSPLPSSYNSPLHF.

The chain has TRBV2 and TRBJ2-1, with 12 positions matching TRBD2. V gave up 5 bases and J gave up 7 bases; unmatched junction bases: 6. CDR3 length: 15 amino acids. Germline loops: CDR1 SNHLY, CDR2 FYNNEI. The DNA of the CDR3 is TGTGCCAGCAGTTATACTAGCGGGAGGAGTAATGAGCAGTTCTTC. Protein: CASSYTSGRSNEQFF.

DNA for the CDR3: TGTGCCACCTTCCAACAGGGAAATCAGCCCCAGCATTTT. This sequence encodes CATFQQGNQPQHF. This chain connects TRBV6-1 to TRBJ1-5; weak D call: TRBD1 (6 bases). The ends were cut back, 10 bases at V and 4 bases at J, with 14 bases in the middle. Germline assignment: CDR1 MNHNS and CDR2 SASEGT. The CDR3 runs to 13 residues.

The V and J genes are TRBV18 and TRBJ2-1; 7 bases align to TRBD2. V gave up 6 bases and J gave up 2 bases; unmatched junction bases: 7. In germline, CDR1 is KGHSH, CDR2 LQKENI. This CDR3 spans 15 amino acids. CDR3: CASSPGGSTYNEQFF. CDR3 nucleotide sequence: TGTGCCAGCTCCCCGGGGGGATCTACCTACAATGAGCAGTTCTTC.

The V gene is TRBV9, the J gene TRBJ2-1; possible D gene TRBD2, 6 bases. The CDR3 has 15 amino acids. CDR1 and CDR2 (germline): SGDLS, YYNGEE. The V gene lost 0 bases and the J gene lost 5 bases, with 12 bases spanning the gap. In nucleotides, the CDR3 is TGTGCCAGCAGCGTAGCGGATAGCGGCGACAATGAGCAGTTCTTC. Translating gives CASSVADSGDNEQFF.

CDR3 nucleotide sequence: TGTGCCAGCAGCAAAGGGCCTAGCGGGCCTCTCGGGGGGGGAGAGCAGTACTTC. Translation gives CASSKGPSGPLGGGEQYF. This chain joins TRBV21-1 and TRBJ2-7; the table's D call, TRBD2, was not checked against the DNA. TRBV21-1 is tagged as a pseudogene. The length of the CDR3 is 18 residues.

With regard to this clone: Other DNA sequences in this specimen translate into the identical CDR3. The chain employs TRBV19 and TRBJ2-4, with 8 bases that match TRBD1. This CDR3 contains 13 residues. V shed 5 bases and J 6 bases; nucleotides not matched to a gene: 3. The germline CDR1 and CDR2 sequences are LNHDA and SQIVND (reference sequence). The CDR3 DNA reads TGTGCCAGTAGTTATGGACAGGGAAACATTCAGTACTTC. Protein: CASSYGQGNIQYF.

The rearrangement links TRBV7-6 to TRBJ2-1; 12 nucleotides agree with TRBD2. Per germline, CDR1 SGHVS and CDR2 FNYEAQ. The V and J ends lost 5 bases and 0 bases, in that order; junction bases with no gene match: 5. The CDR3 is made up of 17 amino acids. The CDR3 protein is CASSRLAGALSYNEQFF. DNA for the CDR3: TGTGCCAGCAGCCGACTAGCGGGAGCCCTCTCCTACAATGAGCAGTTCTTC.

The genes are TRBV9 and TRBJ2-6; D possibly corresponds to TRBD1 (6 bases). Germline-derived CDR1 and CDR2 are SGDLS and YYNGEE. The V gene lost 0 bases and the J gene lost 0 bases, with 19 bases spanning the gap. This CDR3 is built from 20 residues. The CDR3 DNA follows: TGTGCCAGCAGCGTAGATAGGGACGGGACATTCCTCTCTGGGGCCAACGTCCTGACTTTC. Protein product: CASSVDRDGTFLSGANVLTF. The full variable domain, its missing parts supplied by reference TRBV9 and TRBJ2-6, is DSGVTQTPKHLITATGQRVTLRCSPRSGDLSVYWYQQSLDQGLQFLIQYYNGEERAKGNILERFSAQQFPDLHSELNLSSLELGDSALYFCASSVDRDGTFLSGANVLTFGAGSRLTVL.

J is TRBJ2-1 and V is TRBV18; 11 positions match TRBD1. V was clipped by 2 bases and J by 0 bases; unmatched bases: 6. CDR1 KGHSH and CDR2 LQKENI come from the germline V gene. This CDR3 is built from 18 residues. The chain's CDR3 is CASSPVRTGGRSYNEQFF. The CDR3 nucleotides are TGTGCCAGCTCACCAGTCAGGACAGGGGGCCGCTCCTACAATGAGCAGTTCTTC.

The chain recombines TRBV2 with TRBJ2-7; 11 nucleotides align to TRBD2. Germline values: CDR1 SNHLY, CDR2 FYNNEI. V lost 2 bases, J lost 7 bases, and 10 bases stayed unmatched. This CDR3 comprises 16 residues. The CDR3 DNA reads as TGTGCCAGCAGTGAAAGGGCTAGCGGGGGGATTGGTGAGCAGTACTTC. This encodes CASSERASGGIGEQYF.

Of note for this clone: At one end, the junction sequence differs from germline, possibly due to a read error. Distinct nucleotide sequences in the sample also encode this CDR3. The chain links TRBV7-8 to TRBJ1-1, with 7 bases matching TRBD1. The CDR3 contains 14 residues. Germline V gene lookup returns CDR1 SGHVS and CDR2 FQNEAQ. The CDR3 reads CASRTGAGNTEAFF. The DNA for the CDR3 is TGTGCCAGCAGAACAGGGGCGGGGAACACTGAAGCCTTCTTT.

V gene TRBV5-6 combines with J gene TRBJ2-2, with TRBD2 matching 13 bases. Per the germline V gene, CDR1 is SGHDT and CDR2 is YYEEEE. The CDR3 is made up of 16 amino acids. The V segment lost 2 bases and the J segment 7 bases; nucleotides outside the gene matches: 5. CDR3 in amino acids: CASSFTSGGADGELFF. The CDR3 bases are TGTGCCAGCAGCTTCACTAGCGGGGGGGCGGACGGGGAGCTGTTTTTT.

The chain joins TRBV5-1 to TRBJ2-7; a weak D match, TRBD2 (6 bases). Germline-derived CDR1 and CDR2 are SGHRS and YFSETQ. This CDR3 spans 15 amino acids. V lost 4 bases to trimming and J lost 5 bases, with 19 bases between them. The CDR3 sequence: CASSPQGGRVDEQYF. Here the CDR3 DNA reads TGCGCCAGCAGCCCTCAGGGAGGAAGAGTGGACGAGCAGTACTTC.

V usage is TRBV14 and J usage is TRBJ2-5; 8 bases match TRBD1. The J call may be wrong; the DNA end is better matched by TRBJ2-7. The germline gives CDR1 SGHDN, CDR2 FVKESK. This CDR3 comprises 14 residues. CDR3 DNA: TGTGCCAGCAGCCCCAGACAGGGGCCCTACGAGCAGTACTTC. Translated: CASSPRQGPYEQYF.

V is TRBV27 and J is TRBJ2-3, with TRBD2 identical over 8 bases. Germline trimming cut 2 bases from V and 2 bases from J; bases unmatched to any gene: 6. The germline CDR1 and CDR2 sequences are MNHEY and SMNVEV (reference sequence). The CDR3 consists of 16 residues. CDR3 sequence reads: CASSLATSAITDTQYF. The CDR3 DNA sequence: TGTGCCAGCAGTTTAGCGACTAGCGCGATCACAGATACGCAGTATTTT.

With respect to this clone: The sample has other DNA sequences that encode this CDR3 too. V gene TRBV7-9 combines with J gene TRBJ2-7; weak D call: TRBD2 (6 bases). Germline V gives CDR1 SEHNR, CDR2 FQNEAQ (reference sequence). CDR3 length: 16 amino acids. Deletions cut 5 bases from V and 5 bases from J, with 22 bases between. CDR3 region: CASSQTRSTSKNEQYF. DNA of the CDR3: TGTGCCAGCAGCCAAACCCGCTCGACTAGTAAGAACGAGCAGTACTTC.

The chain links TRBV4-1 to TRBJ2-3; 8 bases are a match to TRBD1. Trimming at V came to 0 bases and at J to 4 bases, leaving 9 bases not matched to a gene. CDR3 length: 17 residues. From germline, CDR1 is MGHRA and CDR2 YSYEKL. In DNA, the CDR3 is TGCGCCAGCAGCCAAGATCAGGGGGCATCAGGGGCAGATACGCAGTATTTT. Protein sequence: CASSQDQGASGADTQYF.

J is TRBJ1-3 and V is TRBV6-1, with D hard to call. The CDR3 totals 13 residues. V was pared by 6 bases and J by 3 bases, with 9 bases between. Germline loops: CDR1 MNHNS, CDR2 SASEGT. CDR3 loop: CASRAPNGNTIYF. The CDR3 DNA is TGTGCCAGCAGGGCCCCCAATGGAAACACCATATATTTT.

V is TRBV6-6 and J is TRBJ2-1; TRBD2 aligns across 15 bases. After removal of 6 bases from V and 6 bases from J, the junction contained 6 bases not matched to a gene. CDR3 length equals 16 residues. CDR1 is MNHNY and CDR2 is SVGAGI in the germline V gene (reference sequence). CDR3 protein: CASRGTSGRLTNEQFF. CDR3 DNA: TGTGCCAGCAGGGGGACTAGCGGGAGGTTGACCAATGAGCAGTTCTTC.

The V gene is TRBV11-2, the J gene TRBJ1-5, with a weak D call TRBD1 (5 bases). The germline V and J ends were trimmed by 1 base and 1 base, with 8 bases remaining between them. CDR1 is SGHAT and CDR2 is FQNNGV in the germline V gene. The CDR3 spans 15 residues. The CDR3 loop is CASSLGWGSNQPQHF. Here the CDR3 DNA reads TGTGCCAGCAGCTTAGGCTGGGGCAGCAATCAGCCCCAGCATTTT.